Here is one TCR beta chain with its context. As yet, its antigen is unknown. The junction and the germline gene differ at one end; a read error may be behind it. The use of a sample-barcoded 5' primer and a J-beta primer mix characterized a second PCR of roughly 6 to 11 cycles. TCRdb itself ran the 5' RACE reads through MiXCR, one entry per CDR3 protein. The sample has approximately 900,000 distinct CDR3 sequences, approximately 49% seen once; the top ten hold over 10%. Healthy Caucasians from Russia aged about 6 to 100 served as donors. The source of the sample is a study of blood T cells in healthy people across ages. The wider study: Capture via template switching afforded approximately one barcoded beta molecule per two T cells. Study-level points and caveats: Age showed a roughly linear inverse relationship with TCR beta diversity per million T cells.

The germline CDR1 and CDR2 sequences are LGHDT and YNNKEL (reference sequence). CDR3 length: 14 residues. The specimen was blood. The chain couples TRBV3-1 to TRBJ2-5; either TRBD1 or TRBD2 may fit D (5 bases each). The TCR was taken from a man in his thirties or forties in good health. CDR3 DNA: TGTTCCAGCAGACCCGTCCAGAGGGGTGAGACCCAGTACTTC. Protein product: CSSRPVQRGETQYF.